The T cell receptor (beta chain) under discussion was sequenced for a study of blood T cell repertoires in COVID-19. There are 18 residues in the CDR3. V trimming: 3 bases; J trimming: 1 base; junction bases outside the gene matches: 11. Germline V gene data show CDR1 as SGHDT and CDR2 as YYEEEE. The assay was immunoSEQ multiplex PCR, and TCRdb's table has in-frame clones only and misses some. The data hold 80,000 to 95,000 clones, with more than 75% observed a single time. This chain uses TRBV5-6 with TRBJ1-1, with 11 nucleotides matching TRBD1. The origin of this receptor is a human donor in a cohort sampled during active COVID-19. What was sequenced was peripheral blood. The CDR3 nucleotides are TGTGCCAGCAGCTCGAAGGACAGGGGGCTAAGAAGGAACACTGAAGCTTTCTTT. Amino acid sequence: CASSSKDRGLRRNTEAFF.